These 6 T cell receptor beta chains share one sample of origin, sequenced in a study of blood T cell repertoires in COVID-19. The repertoire was sequenced with immunoSEQ multiplex PCR; TCRdb's copy has only in-frame clones and lacks some. The sample holds 110,000 or so clones; approximately 81% are singletons and the top ten take roughly 1.6%. Material: peripheral blood. These receptor sequences come from a man aged 50 to 60 with acute or convalescent COVID-19.

This clone turned up a few times. The rearrangement joins TRBV9 to TRBJ1-2, with TRBD1 identical over 11 bases. There are 13 residues in the CDR3. Germline-derived CDR1 and CDR2 are SGDLS and YYNGEE. Losses at the gene ends were 3 bases for V and 8 bases for J; bases not matched to a gene: 3. The CDR3: CASSDRDRGGYTF. CDR3 coding DNA: TGTGCCAGCAGCGACCGGGACAGGGGGGGCTACACCTTC.

The chain carries TRBV5-8 and TRBJ1-1; 9 nucleotides match TRBD1. Germline assignment: CDR1 SGHTS and CDR2 YDEGEE. There are 15 residues in the CDR3. V dropped 2 bases and J dropped 1; count of bases not matched to a gene: 3. This CDR3 is CASSFGTGWNTEAFF. For the CDR3, the DNA is TGTGCCAGCAGCTTTGGGACAGGGTGGAACACTGAAGCTTTCTTT.

The rearrangement links TRBV5-1 to TRBJ2-2; D is unresolved. CDR1 SGHRS and CDR2 YFSETQ come from the germline V gene. This CDR3 is 14 amino acids long. Trimming cost V 2 bases and J 5 bases, with 10 bases left between them. CDR3 in amino acids: CASSLSVGTGELFF. In DNA form, the CDR3 reads TGCGCCAGCAGCTTAAGCGTCGGAACCGGGGAGCTGTTTTTT. Full variable domain (rest looked up from reference TRBV5-1 and TRBJ2-2): KAGVTQTPRYLIKTRGQQVTLSCSPISGHRSVSWYQQTPGQGLQFLFEYFSETQRNKGNFPGRFSGRQFSNSRSEMNVSTLELGDSALYLCASSLSVGTGELFFGEGSRLTVL.

V usage is TRBV19 and J usage is TRBJ2-1; 8 positions match TRBD2. The V gene end was trimmed by 5 bases and the J gene end by 3 bases; junction bases not matched to a gene: 6. The CDR3 has 15 residues. CDR1 and CDR2 from the germline V gene are LNHDA and SQIVND (reference sequence). CDR3 sequence (DNA): TGTGCCAGTAGTTTCAGCGGGGGCCTCTACAATGAGCAGTTCTTC. Protein: CASSFSGGLYNEQFF.

The chain is built from TRBV7-3 and TRBJ1-1; tentative D call: TRBD1 (5 bases). Germline V gene lookup returns CDR1 SGHTA and CDR2 FQGTGA. This CDR3 comprises 12 residues. The V and J ends lost 5 bases and 2 bases respectively, with 6 bases between them. This chain's CDR3 is CASSTGNTEAFF. The CDR3 DNA reads TGTGCCAGCAGCACAGGTAACACTGAAGCTTTCTTT.

The chain combines TRBV5-6 with TRBJ2-3; TRBD1 matches 8 bases. Germline CDR1 is SGHDT and CDR2 is YYEEEE. J was trimmed by 0 bases and V by 0 bases; bases with no gene match: 3. The CDR3 contains 16 residues. The CDR3 DNA reads TGTGCCAGCAGCTTGGGACAGGGGTATAGCACAGATACGCAGTATTTT. Translated: CASSLGQGYSTDTQYF.